The clone carrying this T cell receptor beta chain was seen at least ten times. Its target is unknown. With a duration under 3 months, ophthalmopathy in the donors showed moderate-to-severe activity, CAS ≥3 and NOSPECS ≥4. Symptoms, serum thyroxine and TRAb, thyroid ultrasound, and orbital computed tomography formed the diagnostic basis. These data come from a study of Graves' ophthalmopathy and Graves' hyperthyroidism. Findings of the study overall: Separation of ophthalmopathy from stable hyperthyroidism was achieved by a 13-signature model, at approximately 88% sensitivity and under 82% specificity.

RNA transcripts yielded amplified TCR beta CDR3 regions. Amplification began with first-round RT-PCR using HTBI primers, then second-round multiplex PCR was performed. Via MiXCR, TCRdb re-called the multiplex PCR reads, giving one row per CDR3 protein. The sample holds under 250,000 distinct CDR3 sequences, around a fifth seen once. From germline, CDR1 is MDHEN and CDR2 SYDVKM. The CDR3 totals 19 residues. With 4 bases removed from V and 7 bases from J, the gap between germline ends came to 31 bases. The specimen sequenced was peripheral blood. This chain joins TRBV28 and TRBJ2-5; D possibly corresponds to TRBD1 (7 bases). This receptor was taken from a woman between 45 and 60 years old with Graves' ophthalmopathy. Here the CDR3 reads CASSSHGQAFRGGRRTQYF. CDR3 sequence (DNA): TGTGCCAGCAGTTCCCATGGACAGGCGTTTAGGGGAGGCCGGAGGACCCAGTACTTC.